Here is one T cell receptor beta chain with its context. Antigen specificity is unknown. Time point here: sample taken at primary tumor resection. Whole RNA was taken from tumor, nontumor lung or frozen PBMC; it was then sequenced unsorted. One entry per CDR3 protein, called by TCRdb with MiXCR from the 5' RACE reads. Among about 50,000 distinct CDR3 sequences listed, roughly 7.2% were seen once. The data originate from a study of spatial heterogeneity in lung cancer. Study details: Alpha-chain sequences were detected in numbers that were consistently lower than beta-chain sequences. Whole-study findings and limits: The study found ubiquitous expanded tumor TCRs in blood more at resection than follow-up.

The TCR was taken from a female donor with early-stage non-small cell lung cancer. This material consisted of PBMCs, taken at surgery.

The CDR3: CASSLRTSSNSPLHF. CDR3 DNA: TGTGCCAGCAGTTTAAGGACTAGTTCGAATTCACCCCTCCACTTT. V usage is TRBV12-3 or TRBV12-4 and J usage is TRBJ1-6; D unclear. The V and J ends lost 2 bases and 7 bases respectively, with 12 bases between them. CDR3 size: 15 residues.